Sequencing of this T cell receptor beta chain was carried out in a study of cytomegalovirus exposure and HLA in healthy donors. 60 Vbeta and 13 Jbeta primers were used in PCR. Assay: immunoSEQ multiplex PCR; the TCRdb copy retains only in-frame clones and omits some. The sample yields over 110,000 clones, under 90% seen once. The donors (healthy individuals) were bone marrow donors. A note on this clone: Its cognate antigen is unknown.

Overall study results and limits: Researchers counted around 160 TCR beta chains as cytomegalovirus-associated.

This clonotype was sampled from a male donor in good health and CMV-seronegative. The source material was PBMCs.

CDR3 in DNA: TGTGCCAGTATGAACAGCCAAGAGACCCAGTACTTC. Translated, it gives CASMNSQETQYF. The chain couples TRBV19 to TRBJ2-5; D gene unclear. The CDR3 runs to 12 residues. In germline, CDR1 is LNHDA, CDR2 SQIVND (reference sequence). V was pared by 7 bases and J by 1 base, with 7 bases between. The variable domain in full, completed from reference TRBV19 and TRBJ2-5, reads DGGITQSPKYLFRKEGQNVTLSCEQNLNHDAMYWYRQDPGQGLRLIYYSQIVNDFQKGDIAEGYSVSREKKESFPLTVTSAQKNPTAFYLCASMNSQETQYFGPGTRLLVL.